This T cell receptor beta chain came from a study of vaccination effects on CD4 cells after COVID-19. Study-level points and caveats: Clonal contraction was marked in infection- and vaccine-induced clones late after vaccination. In the study, convalescent patients were few, and early post-infection timepoints were absent.

On this clone itself: The antigen remains undetermined.

After expansion with viral peptide pools in the ViraFEST assay, antigen-specific CD4+ T cells were sequenced. The authors isolated CD4+ T cells after around nine days of culture. Among the vaccine recipients, none had a prior SARS-CoV-2 infection, and nucleocapsid antibodies were negative. The CDR3 is 14 residues long. Trimming cost V 3 bases and J 1 base; bases outside gene matches: 1. Method: immunoSEQ multiplex PCR; TCRdb's copy keeps in-frame clones and lacks some. The sample includes around 60,000 clones, around 76% of them seen just once. The chain couples TRBV23-1 to TRBJ2-7; 9 bases align to TRBD1. TRBV23-1 is an ORF, and what it does is uncertain. Sequencing used CD4+ T cells from PBMCs cultured with HCoV-NL63 spike peptides, obtained before COVID-19 vaccination. The receptor was derived from a human donor who received a COVID-19 vaccine. This chain's CDR3 is CASSQGQGSYEQYV. The DNA of the CDR3 is TGCGCCAGCAGTCAGGGACAGGGTTCCTACGAGCAGTACGTC.